These 32 T cell receptor beta chains were sequenced from one sample in a study of shared clonotypes between healthy human individuals. Measured with immunoSEQ multiplex PCR; TCRdb has only the in-frame clones, and not every one. The sample records about 1 million clones, roughly 75% being singletons. Sequenced input: memory CD4+ T cells sorted from blood. As for subset: CD45RA-negative fraction. These receptors were obtained from a man between 18 and 29 years old in good health.

The chain links TRBV20-1 to TRBJ2-3; D unclear. CDR3 length equals 10 residues. Deletions cut 6 bases from V and 10 bases from J, with 11 bases between. Germline values: CDR1 DFQATT, CDR2 SNEGSKA (reference sequence). CDR3 sequence: CSALQEAQYF. The CDR3 coding sequence is TGCAGTGCGCTGCAAGAGGCGCAGTATTTT.

V gene TRBV19 combines with J gene TRBJ1-2; a weak D match, TRBD1 (5 bases). Looked up from germline, CDR1 is LNHDA and CDR2 is SQIVND (reference sequence). V shed 8 bases and J shed 4 bases, with 14 bases lying between them. The CDR3 totals 13 residues. In DNA, the CDR3 is TGTGCCAGTTCCCAGGGATGGGGCTATGGCTACACCTTC. As protein: CASSQGWGYGYTF.

The chain recombines TRBV11-2 with TRBJ2-2; tentatively, D is TRBD1 (5 bases). CDR3 length equals 14 residues. Germline V gene lookup returns CDR1 SGHAT and CDR2 FQNNGV. V dropped 5 bases and J dropped 6 bases, with 13 bases sitting between them. CDR3 coding DNA: TGTGCCAGCAGCCCGCAGGGTGTAGCCGGGGAGCTGTTTTTT. Protein: CASSPQGVAGELFF.

The V and J genes are TRBV5-1 and TRBJ1-1; D possibly corresponds to TRBD1 (5 bases). CDR1 is SGHRS and CDR2 is YFSETQ in the germline V gene. This CDR3 region has 14 residues. The germline V and J ends were trimmed by 4 bases and 12 bases, with 22 bases remaining between them. In DNA form, the CDR3 reads TGCGCCAGCAGCAGAGATACCGGGGACCTTATATCTTTCTTT. It translates to CASSRDTGDLISFF.

The V and J genes are TRBV11-3 and TRBJ2-2; D may be TRBD2 (6 bases). The germline V gene has CDR1 SGHNT and CDR2 YENEEA. V gave up 1 base and J gave up 0 bases, with 9 bases separating them. The CDR3 loop spans 16 amino acids. The CDR3 here is CASSLAGLSNTGELFF. Written as DNA, the CDR3 is TGTGCCAGCAGCTTAGCCGGACTATCGAACACCGGGGAGCTGTTTTTT.

A remark on this clone: The same CDR3 is also encoded by other DNA sequences in this sample. The rearrangement joins TRBV19 to TRBJ2-5, with D hard to call. Trimming took 4 bases from V and 4 from J, leaving 7 bases between them. Per the germline V gene, CDR1 is LNHDA and CDR2 is SQIVND (reference sequence). The CDR3 sequence is 12 residues long. The CDR3 bases are TGTGCCAGTAGTACACAGAGAGAGACCCAGTACTTC. Residues: CASSTQRETQYF.

The V and J genes are TRBV7-9 and TRBJ2-7, with TRBD2 matching 11 bases. V trimming: 1 base; J trimming: 8 bases; junction bases outside the gene matches: 7. This CDR3 has 15 amino acids. Germline V gives CDR1 SEHNR, CDR2 FQNEAQ (reference sequence). The CDR3 protein is CASSLETSGGVKQYF. CDR3 nucleotide sequence: TGTGCCAGCAGCTTAGAAACTAGCGGGGGTGTCAAGCAGTACTTC.

CDR3 sequence reads: CASSQVNRGLGYTF. The CDR3 DNA reads as TGTGCCAGCAGCCAAGTCAACAGAGGGCTCGGCTACACCTTC. The rearrangement links TRBV14 to TRBJ1-2; D not resolved. The CDR3 runs 14 residues. In germline, CDR1 is SGHDN, CDR2 FVKESK. V lost 1 base and J lost 8, with 14 bases in between.

This clone was seen many times. The J gene is TRBJ2-3, the V gene TRBV2; TRBD2 matches at 11 bases. Germline V lookup: CDR1 SNHLY, CDR2 FYNNEI. The CDR3 consists of 15 residues. The trim removed 7 bases at V and 5 bases at J, leaving 8 bases unmatched. The CDR3 DNA follows: TGTGCCAGCACCCGCTTAGCGGGGGGGGGAGATACGCAGTATTTT. Its translation: CASTRLAGGGDTQYF.

As to this clone: Other nucleotide sequences in the sample specify the same CDR3. This rearrangement joins TRBV6-6 to TRBJ1-5; the D gene is possibly TRBD1 (6 bases). This CDR3 comprises 13 residues. The ends were cut back, 6 bases at V and 1 base at J, with 7 bases in the middle. Germline V gene data show CDR1 as MNHNY and CDR2 as SVGAGI (reference sequence). CDR3 DNA sequence: TGTGCCAGCAGGGGGGGCAGCAATCAGCCCCAGCATTTT. Its translation is CASRGGSNQPQHF.

This chain connects TRBV2 to TRBJ1-1, with D hard to call. From germline, CDR1 is SNHLY and CDR2 FYNNEI. The ends were cut back, 6 bases at V and 2 bases at J, with 13 bases in the middle. The CDR3 is made up of 14 amino acids. CDR3 DNA sequence: TGTGCCAGCAGGGCACTCTCGGACAACACTGAAGCTTTCTTT. Translated: CASRALSDNTEAFF.

This chain uses TRBV6-6 with TRBJ1-1, with TRBD1 as a possible D gene (5 bases). Germline CDR1 and CDR2: MNHNY and SVGAGI (reference sequence). This CDR3 has 12 amino acids. V lost 8 bases and J lost 7, with 14 bases in between. The CDR3 nucleotides read TGTGCCAGCCGAAGACGGGGGGATGAAGCTTTCTTT. Protein sequence: CASRRRGDEAFF.

The table lists this clone with a few counts. This CDR3 is also generated by other DNA sequences in the sample. This rearrangement joins TRBV5-1 to TRBJ1-3; no definite D call. Deletions cut 2 bases from V and 1 base from J, with 4 bases between. Germline lookup yields CDR1 SGHRS and CDR2 YFSETQ. The length of the CDR3 is 13 residues. The CDR3 reads CASSFSSGNTIYF. Here the CDR3 DNA reads TGCGCCAGCAGCTTCAGTTCTGGAAACACCATATATTTT.

J is TRBJ2-3 and V is TRBV5-6, with TRBD2 identical over 10 bases. The V segment lost 3 bases and the J segment 2 bases; nucleotides outside the gene matches: 15. Germline V gives CDR1 SGHDT, CDR2 YYEEEE. There are 19 residues in the CDR3. The CDR3 is CASSSNLAGGARLTDTQYF. The CDR3, as DNA: TGTGCCAGCAGCTCCAATTTAGCGGGGGGCGCCAGACTCACAGATACGCAGTATTTT.

The chain recombines TRBV27 with TRBJ1-1; D unclear. The CDR3 is made up of 13 amino acids. V dropped 8 bases and J dropped 4 bases, with 14 bases sitting between them. Germline V CDR1 and CDR2: MNHEY, SMNVEV (reference sequence). The CDR3 nucleotides read TGTGCCAGCGGTACCCCGACGGGCACTGAAGCTTTCTTT. Encoded protein: CASGTPTGTEAFF.

The chain links TRBV10-3 to TRBJ1-4, with TRBD1 as a possible D gene (5 bases). The germline V gene encodes CDR1 ENHRY and CDR2 SYGVKD. V was trimmed by 0 bases and J by 7 bases, leaving 6 bases between them. CDR3 length: 13 residues. The CDR3 sequence is CAISESRAEKLFF. CDR3 bases: TGTGCCATCAGTGAGTCCAGGGCTGAAAAACTGTTTTTT.

The chain uses TRBV7-5 and TRBJ2-6. TRBV7-5 is a documented pseudogene. This CDR3 contains 15 residues. The CDR3, as DNA: TGTGCCAGAAGCTCCGACGGAACTGGGGCCAACGTCCTGACTTTC. It is translated as CARSSDGTGANVLTF.

This chain connects TRBV7-2 to TRBJ1-3, with D unresolved. The ends were cut back, 0 bases at V and 0 bases at J, with 12 bases in the middle. Germline CDR1 is SGHTA and CDR2 is FQGNSA. CDR3 length: 17 amino acids. CDR3: CASSLAPGSFSGNTIYF. Here the CDR3 DNA reads TGTGCCAGCAGCTTAGCCCCCGGATCTTTCTCTGGAAACACCATATATTTT.

In DNA form, the CDR3 reads TGTGCCAGCAGGACAGCCACCGAGTACGAGCAGTACTTC. The encoded protein is CASRTATEYEQYF. This chain uses TRBV6-1 with TRBJ2-7; TRBD1 is a possible D gene (5 bases). The CDR3 contains 13 residues. CDR1 MNHNS and CDR2 SASEGT come from the germline V gene. V dropped 6 bases and J dropped 4 bases, with 13 bases sitting between them.

The rearrangement uses TRBV5-4 and TRBJ2-7, with D tentatively TRBD1 (6 bases). V was trimmed by 4 bases and J by 2 bases, leaving 13 bases between them. Per the germline V gene, CDR1 is SGHNT and CDR2 is YYREEE (reference sequence). This CDR3 contains 14 residues. The CDR3 loop reads CASSPGPGAYEQYF. DNA of the CDR3: TGTGCCAGCAGCCCGGGACCAGGGGCCTACGAGCAGTACTTC.

This clone appeared a few times. Other nucleotide sequences in the sample specify the same CDR3. The rearrangement uses TRBV6-5 and TRBJ1-5; D uncertain. V was pared by 5 bases and J by 2 bases, with 7 bases between. The CDR3 length is 13 residues. CDR1 and CDR2 from the germline V gene are MNHEY and SVGAGI. In DNA, the CDR3 is TGTGCCAGCAGTAGGCAGGGCAATCAGCCCCAGCATTTT. It yields the protein CASSRQGNQPQHF.

The chain is built from TRBV5-1 and TRBJ2-3; D is undetermined. Between the trimmed V and J ends, which lost 4 bases and 2 bases, there was a span of 14 bases. CDR3 size: 15 residues. Germline V gene sequence: CDR1 SGHRS, CDR2 YFSETQ. In DNA form, the CDR3 reads TGCGCCAGCAGCCTCACCGGTGACAACACAGATACGCAGTATTTT. It translates to CASSLTGDNTDTQYF.

This clone has ten or more counts. The rearrangement joins TRBV9 to TRBJ2-7, with a weak D call TRBD1 (6 bases). V gave up 4 bases and J gave up 0 bases, with 11 bases separating them. The CDR3 contains 14 residues. Germline CDR1 is SGDLS and CDR2 is YYNGEE. The CDR3 protein is CASSRQTGSYEQYF. The CDR3 DNA reads as TGTGCCAGCAGCCGACAGACAGGCTCCTACGAGCAGTACTTC.

This chain connects TRBV28 to TRBJ2-3, with D perhaps TRBD2 (6 bases). The ends were cut back, 9 bases at V and 2 bases at J, with 12 bases in the middle. Germline V CDR1 and CDR2: MDHEN, SYDVKM. The CDR3 is made up of 13 amino acids. The CDR3 is CASSPGDTDTQYF. CDR3 DNA sequence: TGTGCCAGTTCCCCGGGGGACACAGATACGCAGTATTTT.

This clone was seen ten or more times. The V call is TRBV4-1, the J call TRBJ1-5, with TRBD1 identical over 11 bases. The J segment lost 4 bases and the V segment lost 3 bases, leaving 2 bases of the junction unmatched. The CDR3 is 15 residues long. The V gene's germline CDR1 is MGHRA and CDR2 YSYEKL. DNA of the CDR3: TGCGCCAGCAGCCAGGGACAGGGGGGAAATCAGCCCCAGCATTTT. Protein: CASSQGQGGNQPQHF.

As concerns this clone: Only one base separates this from a far larger clonotype, so it likely reflects a read error. The V and J genes are TRBV21-1 and TRBJ2-6. TRBV21-1 is a recognized pseudogene. The CDR3 consists of 15 residues. DNA for the CDR3: TGTGCCAGCAGTGATGAGCAATCTGGAGCCAACGTCCTGACTTTC. It specifies CASSDEQSGANVLTF.

The chain uses TRBV19 and TRBJ2-7; 10 bases line up with TRBD1. CDR3 length equals 15 residues. The germline gives CDR1 LNHDA, CDR2 SQIVND (reference sequence). V dropped 6 bases and J dropped 6; count of bases not matched to a gene: 11. CDR3: CASSTPPGQGTEQYF. In DNA, the CDR3 is TGTGCCAGTAGCACACCGCCGGGACAGGGGACCGAGCAGTACTTC. Together with reference TRBV19 and TRBJ2-7, the CDR3 gives the full variable domain: DGGITQSPKYLFRKEGQNVTLSCEQNLNHDAMYWYRQDPGQGLRLIYYSQIVNDFQKGDIAEGYSVSREKKESFPLTVTSAQKNPTAFYLCASSTPPGQGTEQYFGPGTRLTVT.

This clone was seen more than once but under ten times. The genes are TRBV11-2 and TRBJ1-6; possibly TRBD1 for D (5 bases). The germline CDR1 and CDR2 sequences are SGHAT and FQNNGV. This CDR3 is 15 amino acids long. V was shortened by 1 base and J by 4 bases, with 8 bases between the two germline ends. The CDR3 loop is CASSLGDSYNSPLHF. In DNA, the CDR3 is TGTGCCAGCAGCTTAGGCGACAGTTATAATTCACCCCTCCACTTT.

The V gene is TRBV6-4, the J gene TRBJ2-3; 9 nucleotides match TRBD2. Trimming cost V 0 bases and J 6 bases; bases outside gene matches: 7. The CDR3 totals 16 residues. Germline CDR1 reads MRHNA; CDR2 reads SNTAGT. The CDR3 coding sequence is TGTGCCAGCAGTGACTCGATGCGGGGGGGCATGGATACGCAGTATTTT. Its protein product is CASSDSMRGGMDTQYF.

V gene TRBV9 combines with J gene TRBJ2-3, with TRBD1 identical over 8 bases. V shed 0 bases, J shed 4 bases, and the junction held 7 bases outside the gene matches. The V gene's germline CDR1 is SGDLS and CDR2 YYNGEE. The CDR3 sequence is 16 residues long. The CDR3 DNA reads TGTGCCAGCAGCGTAGGGCAGGGGGCGCGGGCAGATACGCAGTATTTT. Amino acids: CASSVGQGARADTQYF.

To note about this clone: The same CDR3 can be traced to other DNA sequences in this sample. The chain is built from TRBV5-1 and TRBJ2-7; D not resolved. The CDR3 has 13 amino acids. V was clipped by 1 base and J by 0 bases, with 5 bases between them. The germline V gene encodes CDR1 SGHRS and CDR2 YFSETQ. CDR3 sequence: CASSLLSSYEQYF. Here the CDR3 DNA reads TGCGCCAGCAGCTTGCTCAGCTCCTACGAGCAGTACTTC.

CDR3 residues: CASSLDAGRGGYTF. For the CDR3, the DNA is TGTGCCAGCAGCTTAGATGCGGGAAGGGGTGGCTACACCTTC. The V gene is TRBV7-9, the J gene TRBJ1-2; a weak D match, TRBD1 (5 bases). This CDR3 spans 14 amino acids. Per the germline V gene, CDR1 is SEHNR and CDR2 is FQNEAQ (reference sequence). V was clipped by 1 base and J by 7 bases, with 13 bases between them.